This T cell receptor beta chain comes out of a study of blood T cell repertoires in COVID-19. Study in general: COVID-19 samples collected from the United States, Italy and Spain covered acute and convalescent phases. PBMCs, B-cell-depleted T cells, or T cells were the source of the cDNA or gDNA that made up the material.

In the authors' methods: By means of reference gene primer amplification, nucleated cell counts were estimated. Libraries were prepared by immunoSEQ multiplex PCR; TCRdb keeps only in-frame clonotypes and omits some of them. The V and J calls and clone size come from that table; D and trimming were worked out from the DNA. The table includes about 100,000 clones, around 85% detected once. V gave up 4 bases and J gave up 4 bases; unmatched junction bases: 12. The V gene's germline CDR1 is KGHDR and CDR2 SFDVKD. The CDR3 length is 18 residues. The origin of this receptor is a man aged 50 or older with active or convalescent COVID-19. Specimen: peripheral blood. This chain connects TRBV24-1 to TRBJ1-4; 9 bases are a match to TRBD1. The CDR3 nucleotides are TGTGCCACCAGTGAGTCCCCGGGACAGGGCTTCGATAATGAAAAACTGTTTTTT. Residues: CATSESPGQGFDNEKLFF.